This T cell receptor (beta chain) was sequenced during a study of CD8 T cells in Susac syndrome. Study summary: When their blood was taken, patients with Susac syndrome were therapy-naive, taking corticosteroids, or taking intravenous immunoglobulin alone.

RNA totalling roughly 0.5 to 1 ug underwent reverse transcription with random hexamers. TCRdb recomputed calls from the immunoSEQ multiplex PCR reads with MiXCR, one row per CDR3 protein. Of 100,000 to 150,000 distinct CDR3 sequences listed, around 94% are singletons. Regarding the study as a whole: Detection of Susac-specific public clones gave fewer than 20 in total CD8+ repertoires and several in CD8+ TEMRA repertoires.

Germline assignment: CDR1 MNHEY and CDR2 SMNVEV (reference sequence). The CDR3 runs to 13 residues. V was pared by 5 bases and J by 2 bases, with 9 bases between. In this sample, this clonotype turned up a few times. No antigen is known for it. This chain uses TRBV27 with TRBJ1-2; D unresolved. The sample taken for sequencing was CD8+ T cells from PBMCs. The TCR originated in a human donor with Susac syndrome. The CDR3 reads CASSLGSNYGYTF. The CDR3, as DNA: TGTGCCAGCAGTCTCGGGTCCAACTATGGCTACACCTTC.